These 27 T cell receptor beta chains share one sample of origin, sequenced in a study of blood T cells in healthy people across ages. A sample-barcoded 5' primer and a J-beta primer mix were used in a second PCR of roughly 7 to 11 cycles. TCRdb recomputed calls from the 5' RACE reads with MiXCR, one row per CDR3 protein. Counted here are over a million distinct CDR3 sequences, approximately 39% occurring once; the ten biggest clones make up approximately 4%. Sequenced sample: blood. The source is a woman aged 18-35 years in good health.

The chain is built from TRBV28 and TRBJ2-1; 9 bases map to TRBD2. From germline, CDR1 is MDHEN and CDR2 SYDVKM. V lost 6 bases to trimming and J lost 4 bases; unmatched junction nucleotides: 13. This CDR3 has 17 residues. Here the CDR3 DNA reads TGTGCCAGCAGCCCCGTCTTAGCGGGGGACTATTACAATGAGCAGTTCTTC. Amino acids: CASSPVLAGDYYNEQFF. Based on the CDR3 plus reference TRBV28 and TRBJ2-1, the full variable domain is DVKVTQSSRYLVKRTGEKVFLECVQDMDHENMFWYRQDPGLGLRLIYFSYDVKMKEKGDIPEGYSVSREKKERFSLILESASTNQTSMYLCASSPVLAGDYYNEQFFGPGTRLTVL.

This clonotype was detected a few times. The rearrangement joins TRBV4-1 to TRBJ2-7; 9 bases line up with TRBD1. V shed 0 bases and J 5 bases; nucleotides not matched to a gene: 8. Germline CDR1 MGHRA, CDR2 YSYEKL. The CDR3 spans 16 residues. The DNA for the CDR3 is TGCGCCAGCAGCCAAGATATAAGACAGGGGGACCACGAGCAGTACTTC. It is translated as CASSQDIRQGDHEQYF.

This clonotype occurred many times. The chain carries TRBV12-3 or TRBV12-4 and TRBJ2-1; TRBD1 might be the D (5 bases). The CDR3 covers 15 residues. V lost 5 bases to trimming and J lost 2 bases, with 13 bases between them. CDR3 nucleotide sequence: TGTGCCAGCAGTCCGTGGAAGGGGACCTACAATGAGCAGTTCTTC. Protein: CASSPWKGTYNEQFF.

The J gene is TRBJ2-2, the V gene TRBV6-2 or TRBV6-3; a weak D match, TRBD2 (5 bases). There are 16 residues in the CDR3. Trimming removed 2 bases from V and 7 bases from J, with 17 bases in between. Germline CDR1 MNHEY, CDR2 SVGEGT. The CDR3 region has the DNA TGTGCCAGCAGTTACCCCTCCGGCCCTGCGGGCGGGGAGCTGTTTTTT. Its protein is CASSYPSGPAGGELFF.

The count of this clonotype is one. A much larger clonotype is one base distant, so this may be a read error. The rearrangement uses TRBV5-1 and TRBJ2-1; D remains unclear. The CDR3 is 13 amino acids. Germline values: CDR1 SGHRS, CDR2 YFSETQ. The CDR3 DNA reads TGCGCCATCAGCTTGTTCTCCTACAATGAGCAGTTCTTC. Protein product: CAISLFSYNEQFF.

The V gene is TRBV15, the J gene TRBJ2-3, with 7 nucleotides matching TRBD1. In germline, CDR1 is LNHNV, CDR2 YYDKDF (reference sequence). The V segment lost 6 bases and the J segment 3 bases; nucleotides outside the gene matches: 6. CDR3 length: 14 residues. CDR3 sequence reads: CATRRQGSTDTQYF. The CDR3 DNA reads as TGTGCCACCAGGAGACAGGGAAGTACAGATACGCAGTATTTT. The full variable domain, in which reference TRBV15 and TRBJ2-3 provide the parts outside the CDR3, is DAMVIQNPRYQVTQFGKPVTLSCSQTLNHNVMYWYQQKSSQAPKLLFHYYDKDFNNEADTPDNFQSRRPNTSFCFLDIRSPGLGDTAMYLCATRRQGSTDTQYFGPGTRLTVL.

The chain is built from TRBV29-1 and TRBJ2-5, with D possibly matching TRBD1 (6 bases). The CDR3 is 14 amino acids. V dropped 3 bases and J dropped 4 bases, with 15 bases sitting between them. Germline V gene sequence: CDR1 SQVTM, CDR2 ANQGSEA. The CDR3 DNA is TGCAGCGTTGAGGGCAGGGGTTTTGGAGAGACCCAGTACTTC. Encoded protein: CSVEGRGFGETQYF.

The sample holds one count of this clonotype. The V call is TRBV28, the J call TRBJ2-7; D unclear. CDR1 MDHEN and CDR2 SYDVKM come from the germline V gene. The CDR3 is made up of 15 amino acids. The V gene lost 7 bases and the J gene lost 0 bases, with 16 bases spanning the gap. The CDR3 sequence is CASTSRRASSYEQYF. The CDR3 DNA sequence: TGTGCCAGCACCTCGAGACGAGCGTCCTCCTACGAGCAGTACTTC.

The chain is built from TRBV6-2 or TRBV6-3 and TRBJ2-3, with D possibly matching TRBD2 (5 bases). CDR3 size: 16 residues. Trimming shortened V by 0 bases and J by 0 bases, and 10 bases separated the two germline ends. Germline lookup yields CDR1 MNHEY and CDR2 SVGEGT. The CDR3 region is CASSYSEVSSTDTQYF. The CDR3, as DNA: TGTGCCAGCAGTTACTCGGAGGTCTCTAGCACAGATACGCAGTATTTT.

This clonotype was detected a few times. V is TRBV20-1 and J is TRBJ2-1; D gene uncertain. The CDR3 consists of 15 residues. V lost 0 bases to trimming and J lost 0 bases, with 9 bases between them. The germline CDR1 and CDR2 sequences are DFQATT and SNEGSKA (reference sequence). The CDR3 reads CSARDTSVSYNEQFF. DNA for the CDR3: TGCAGTGCTAGAGATACCAGCGTCTCCTACAATGAGCAGTTCTTC.

The chain couples TRBV3-1 to TRBJ2-1; the match to TRBD2 covers 7 bases. The germline V gene encodes CDR1 LGHDT and CDR2 YNNKEL (reference sequence). The CDR3 is 14 amino acids. V trimming: 5 bases; J trimming: 8 bases; junction bases outside the gene matches: 9. The CDR3 DNA reads as TGTGCCAGCAGCAAAGGGGAGGGTGCGGATGAGCAGTTCTTC. It codes for CASSKGEGADEQFF.

The chain joins TRBV25-1 to TRBJ2-4; no clear D. This CDR3 has 16 residues. V shed 1 base and J shed 0 bases, with 10 bases lying between them. In germline, CDR1 is MGHDK, CDR2 SYGVNS. The CDR3 DNA is TGTGCCAGCAGTGAATTGGGCGGATTAGCCAAAAACATTCAGTACTTC. Its protein product is CASSELGGLAKNIQYF.

The V call is TRBV7-2, the J call TRBJ1-5; D is uncertain. The germline V gene has CDR1 SGHTA and CDR2 FQGNSA. Trimming left V 1 base short and J 3 bases short, with 19 bases between. This CDR3 comprises 18 residues. CDR3 DNA sequence: TGTACCAGCAGCTTAGGGGTAGATCTGGAGAACCCCAATCAGCCCCAGCATTTT. Encoded protein: CTSSLGVDLENPNQPQHF.

The rearrangement uses TRBV29-1 and TRBJ1-2, with 8 bases aligning to TRBD1. CDR3 length equals 11 residues. The V and J ends lost 8 bases and 5 bases, in that order; junction bases with no gene match: 4. The germline CDR1 and CDR2 sequences are SQVTM and ANQGSEA. CDR3 amino acids: CSFGQGYGYTF. CDR3 nucleotides: TGCAGCTTCGGACAGGGATATGGCTACACCTTC.

DNA for the CDR3: TGTGCCAGCAGCTATTCGCGGGGACGAGCGGGAGGGCGGAGAGATACGCAGTATTTT. Amino acid sequence: CASSYSRGRAGGRRDTQYF. The chain employs TRBV7-2 and TRBJ2-3, with 10 bases matching TRBD2. The CDR3 loop spans 19 amino acids. The ends lost 4 bases at V and 5 bases at J; junction bases unmatched: 18. The germline CDR1 and CDR2 sequences are SGHTA and FQGNSA. Variable domain in full (rest from reference TRBV7-2 and TRBJ2-3): GAGVSQSPSNKVTEKGKDVELRCDPISGHTALYWYRQSLGQGLEFLIYFQGNSAPDKSGLPSDRFSAERTGGSVSTLTIQRTQQEDSAVYLCASSYSRGRAGGRRDTQYFGPGTRLTVL.

The chain uses TRBV28 and TRBJ2-1, with 10 bases lining up with TRBD2. The CDR3 totals 12 residues. J lost 12 bases, V lost 5 bases, and 4 bases had no gene match. Germline V gives CDR1 MDHEN, CDR2 SYDVKM. CDR3 loop: CASSIASGRQFF. CDR3 in DNA: TGTGCCAGCAGTATCGCTAGCGGGAGGCAGTTCTTC.

The table lists this clonotype with many counts. The chain carries TRBV6-2 or TRBV6-3 and TRBJ2-1; TRBD2 agrees at 10 bases. CDR1 MNHEY and CDR2 SVGEGT come from the germline V gene. The CDR3 consists of 14 residues. The ends lost 6 bases at V and 7 bases at J; junction bases unmatched: 6. The CDR3 DNA is TGTGCCAGCAGGCTAGCGGGAGCTGGTAATGAGCAGTTCTTC. Translating gives CASRLAGAGNEQFF.

V usage is TRBV3-1 and J usage is TRBJ2-7; TRBD1 is a possible D gene (5 bases). Germline CDR1 is LGHDT and CDR2 is YNNKEL (reference sequence). CDR3 length equals 14 residues. V lost 3 bases, J lost 2 bases, and 11 bases lay in between. As DNA, the CDR3 is TGTGCCAGCAGCCACGCAGACAGAGCCTACGAGCAGTACTTC. This translates into CASSHADRAYEQYF.

Concerning this clonotype itself: It is likely a read error, because the conserved phenylalanine at the end of the CDR3 is missing. The chain employs TRBV11-3 and TRBJ2-1, with D tentatively TRBD1 or TRBD2 (5 bases each). The CDR3 is made up of 15 amino acids. V was pared by 6 bases and J by 5 bases, with 17 bases between. The V gene's germline CDR1 is SGHNT and CDR2 YENEEA. In DNA, the CDR3 is TGTGCCAGCAGTCGTCCCGGGGTCAGGGACAATGAGCAGTTCCTC. Translation gives CASSRPGVRDNEQFL.

The rearrangement joins TRBV2 to TRBJ2-7; 9 bases are a match to TRBD1. The length of the CDR3 is 14 residues. The trim removed 5 bases at V and 3 bases at J, leaving 5 bases unmatched. Germline CDR1 SNHLY, CDR2 FYNNEI. The CDR3 coding sequence is TGTGCCAGCAGTACAGACAGGGGGAACTACGAGCAGTACTTC. Protein: CASSTDRGNYEQYF.

V is TRBV6-5 and J is TRBJ1-2; 7 nucleotides line up with TRBD1. The CDR3 length is 17 residues. Losses at the gene ends were 6 bases for V and 7 bases for J; bases not matched to a gene: 20. Germline lookup yields CDR1 MNHEY and CDR2 SVGAGI. CDR3 nucleotide sequence: TGTGCCAGCAGCTTACACCAAGGGGGCAAGAAGATTCTTGGCTACACCTTC. Residues: CASSLHQGGKKILGYTF.

This clonotype was seen a handful of times. The V gene is TRBV4-1, the J gene TRBJ1-5; unclear D gene. Germline V gives CDR1 MGHRA, CDR2 YSYEKL. V lost 2 bases and J 2 bases, leaving 13 bases between the germline ends. This CDR3 has 16 amino acids. This CDR3 is CASSQRYGNRNQPQHF. CDR3 coding DNA: TGCGCCAGCAGCCAACGGTACGGCAATCGCAATCAGCCCCAGCATTTT.

The chain couples TRBV7-2 to TRBJ1-2; 7 nucleotides line up with TRBD1. Germline values: CDR1 SGHTA, CDR2 FQGNSA. V dropped 3 bases and J dropped 4; count of bases not matched to a gene: 14. The CDR3 has 17 residues. CDR3 in DNA: TGTGCCAGCAGCTTGAGGGCGGGCCAGGGGGAAATCTATGGCTACACCTTC. This encodes CASSLRAGQGEIYGYTF.

This clonotype turned up a few times. J is TRBJ1-1 and V is TRBV12-3 or TRBV12-4; 7 nucleotides align to TRBD1. V lost 10 bases and J lost 4; bases outside the gene matches: 9. The CDR3 loop spans 13 amino acids. DNA for the CDR3: TGTGCCAACTCACAGGGGTTGAGCACTGAAGCTTTCTTT. Residues: CANSQGLSTEAFF.

V usage is TRBV7-2 and J usage is TRBJ2-5, with D maybe TRBD2 (7 bases). Germline V lookup: CDR1 SGHTA, CDR2 FQGNSA. The CDR3 totals 15 residues. Trimming cost V 4 bases and J 11 bases, with 23 bases left between them. For the CDR3, the DNA is TGTGCCAGCAGCTCCACGGGGGGCGAGATAGTGGTGCAGTACTTC. Its translation: CASSSTGGEIVVQYF.

The chain links TRBV7-2 to TRBJ1-4; TRBD1 agrees at 8 bases. Germline V gene lookup returns CDR1 SGHTA and CDR2 FQGNSA. J lost 8 bases, V lost 4 bases, and 9 bases had no gene match. The CDR3 runs 15 residues. As DNA, the CDR3 is TGTGCCAGCAGCTCCGAACCCAGGACAGGGGAAAAACTGTTTTTT. Its protein is CASSSEPRTGEKLFF.

The chain uses TRBV25-1 and TRBJ1-1; TRBD1 might be the D (6 bases). Germline assignment: CDR1 MGHDK and CDR2 SYGVNS. Trimming pared 4 bases from V and 8 bases from J, leaving 14 bases between. The CDR3 loop spans 13 amino acids. DNA of the CDR3: TGTGCCAGCAGTGTACAGGGAGTGGGAGAAGCTTTCTTT. It is translated as CASSVQGVGEAFF.